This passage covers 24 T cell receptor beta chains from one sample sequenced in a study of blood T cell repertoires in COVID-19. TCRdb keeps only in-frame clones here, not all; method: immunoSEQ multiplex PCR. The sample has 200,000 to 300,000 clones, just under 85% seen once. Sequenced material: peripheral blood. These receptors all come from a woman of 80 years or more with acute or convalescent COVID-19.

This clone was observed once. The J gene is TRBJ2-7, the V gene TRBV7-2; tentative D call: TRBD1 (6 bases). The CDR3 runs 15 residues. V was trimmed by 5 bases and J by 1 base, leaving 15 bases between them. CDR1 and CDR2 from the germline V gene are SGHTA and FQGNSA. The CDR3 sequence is CASSHNRATSYEQYF. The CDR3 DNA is TGTGCCAGCAGCCATAACAGGGCAACTTCCTACGAGCAGTACTTC.

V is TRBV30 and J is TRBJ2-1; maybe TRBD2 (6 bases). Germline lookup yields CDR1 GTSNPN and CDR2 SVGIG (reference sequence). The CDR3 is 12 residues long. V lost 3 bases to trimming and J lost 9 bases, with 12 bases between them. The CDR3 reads CAWSSYGGEQFF. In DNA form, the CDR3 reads TGTGCCTGGAGCTCTTACGGGGGTGAGCAGTTCTTC.

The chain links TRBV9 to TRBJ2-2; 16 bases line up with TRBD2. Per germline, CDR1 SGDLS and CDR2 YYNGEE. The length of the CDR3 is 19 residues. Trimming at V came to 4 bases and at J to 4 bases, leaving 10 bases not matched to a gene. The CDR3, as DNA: TGTGCCAGCAGCCCCCGGACCGGGACTAGCGGGAGGGCCACCGGGGAGCTGTTTTTT. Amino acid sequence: CASSPRTGTSGRATGELFF.

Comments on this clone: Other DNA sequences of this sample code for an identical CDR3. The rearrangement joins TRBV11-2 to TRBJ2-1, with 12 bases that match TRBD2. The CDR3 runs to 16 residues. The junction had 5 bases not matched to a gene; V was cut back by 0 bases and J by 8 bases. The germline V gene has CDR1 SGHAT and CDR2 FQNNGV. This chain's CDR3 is CASSLDRLAGGDEQFF. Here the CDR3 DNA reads TGTGCCAGCAGCTTAGATAGGCTAGCGGGAGGGGATGAGCAGTTCTTC.

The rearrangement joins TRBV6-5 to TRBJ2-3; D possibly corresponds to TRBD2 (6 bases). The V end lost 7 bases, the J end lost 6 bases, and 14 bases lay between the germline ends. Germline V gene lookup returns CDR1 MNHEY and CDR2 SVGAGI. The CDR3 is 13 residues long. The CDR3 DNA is TGTGCCAGCACCTTGACTAGTGCCGATACGCAGTATTTT. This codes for CASTLTSADTQYF.

CDR3 nucleotides: TGTGCCAGCAGTTTAACGGGGGTTAACTATGGCTACACCTTC. Translated, it gives CASSLTGVNYGYTF. The chain joins TRBV28 to TRBJ1-2, with a tentative D call TRBD1 (5 bases). The CDR3 sequence is 14 residues long. Germline CDR1 and CDR2: MDHEN and SYDVKM. V was clipped by 2 bases and J by 1 base, with 8 bases between them.

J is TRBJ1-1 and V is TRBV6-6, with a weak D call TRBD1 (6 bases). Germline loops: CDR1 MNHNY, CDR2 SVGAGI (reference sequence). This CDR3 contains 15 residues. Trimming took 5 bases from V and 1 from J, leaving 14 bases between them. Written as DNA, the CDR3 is TGTGCCAGCAGTCCCCCGGACAGCCGGAACACTGAAGCTTTCTTT. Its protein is CASSPPDSRNTEAFF.

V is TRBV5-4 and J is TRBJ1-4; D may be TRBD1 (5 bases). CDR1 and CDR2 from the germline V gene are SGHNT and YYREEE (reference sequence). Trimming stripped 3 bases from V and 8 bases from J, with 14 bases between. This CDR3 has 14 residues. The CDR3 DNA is TGTGCCAGCAGCTCAACCAACCCAGGGGAAAAACTGTTTTTT. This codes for CASSSTNPGEKLFF.

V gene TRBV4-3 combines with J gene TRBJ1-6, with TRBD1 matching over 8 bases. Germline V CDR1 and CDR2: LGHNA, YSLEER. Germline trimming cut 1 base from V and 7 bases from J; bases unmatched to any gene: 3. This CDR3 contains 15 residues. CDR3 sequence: CASSQVGQGNSPLHF. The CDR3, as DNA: TGCGCCAGCAGCCAAGTCGGACAGGGCAATTCACCCCTCCACTTT.

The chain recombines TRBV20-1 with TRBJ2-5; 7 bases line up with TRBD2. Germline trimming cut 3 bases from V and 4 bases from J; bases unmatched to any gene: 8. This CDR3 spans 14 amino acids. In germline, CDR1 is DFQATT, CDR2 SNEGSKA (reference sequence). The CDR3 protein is CSASSAGGIETQYF. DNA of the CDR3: TGCAGTGCTAGTTCGGCCGGGGGGATAGAGACCCAGTACTTC.

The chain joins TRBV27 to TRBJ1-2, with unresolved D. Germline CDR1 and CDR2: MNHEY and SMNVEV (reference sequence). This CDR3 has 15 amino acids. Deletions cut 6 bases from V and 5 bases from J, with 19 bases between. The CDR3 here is CASREVGSLRYGYTF. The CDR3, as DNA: TGTGCCAGCAGGGAGGTGGGCAGTTTACGGTATGGCTACACCTTC.

CDR3 loop: CASTEGASGGLAGREQFF. CDR3 nucleotide sequence: TGTGCCAGCACCGAAGGGGCTAGCGGGGGGTTGGCCGGGCGTGAGCAGTTCTTC. This rearrangement joins TRBV5-4 to TRBJ2-1; 11 bases align to TRBD2. The CDR3 runs 18 residues. Per germline, CDR1 SGHNT and CDR2 YYREEE (reference sequence). V gave up 6 bases and J gave up 9 bases; unmatched junction bases: 20.

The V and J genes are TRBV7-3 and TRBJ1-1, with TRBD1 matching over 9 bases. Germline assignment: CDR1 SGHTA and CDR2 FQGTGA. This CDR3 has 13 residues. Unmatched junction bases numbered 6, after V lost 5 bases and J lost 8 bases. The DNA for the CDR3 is TGTGCCAGCAGCATAAACAGGGGGCGGGAAGCTTTCTTT. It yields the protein CASSINRGREAFF.

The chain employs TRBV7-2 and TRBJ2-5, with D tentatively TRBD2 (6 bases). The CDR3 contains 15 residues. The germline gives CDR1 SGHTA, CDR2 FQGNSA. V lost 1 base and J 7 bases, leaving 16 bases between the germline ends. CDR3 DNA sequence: TGTGCCAGCAGCTTAGGGGTACCAAGTAGCGGGACCCAGTACTTC. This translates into CASSLGVPSSGTQYF.

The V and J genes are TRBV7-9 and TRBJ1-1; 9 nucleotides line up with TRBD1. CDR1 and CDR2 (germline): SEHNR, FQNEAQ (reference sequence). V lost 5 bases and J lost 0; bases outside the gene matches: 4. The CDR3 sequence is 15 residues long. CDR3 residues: CASSIDRGLNTEAFF. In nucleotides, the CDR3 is TGTGCCAGCAGCATTGACAGGGGGTTGAACACTGAAGCTTTCTTT. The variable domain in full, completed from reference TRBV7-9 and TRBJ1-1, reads DTGVSQNPRHKITKRGQNVTFRCDPISEHNRLYWYRQTLGQGPEFLTYFQNEAQLEKSRLLSDRFSAERPKGSFSTLEIQRTEQGDSAMYLCASSIDRGLNTEAFFGQGTRLTVV.

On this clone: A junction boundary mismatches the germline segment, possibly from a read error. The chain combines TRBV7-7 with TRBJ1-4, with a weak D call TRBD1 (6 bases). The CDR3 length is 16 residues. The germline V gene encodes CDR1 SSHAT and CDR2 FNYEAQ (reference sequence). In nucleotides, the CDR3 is TGTGCTAGCAGCGCCGCCTCGACAGGCGCCAATGAAAAACTGTTTTTT. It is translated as CASSAASTGANEKLFF.

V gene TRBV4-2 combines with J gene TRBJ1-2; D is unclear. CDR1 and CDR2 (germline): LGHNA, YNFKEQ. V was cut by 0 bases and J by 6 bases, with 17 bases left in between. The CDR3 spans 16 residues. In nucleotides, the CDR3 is TGTGCCAGCAGCCAAGATCAACTCGGGAAATGGGATGGCTACACCTTC. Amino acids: CASSQDQLGKWDGYTF.

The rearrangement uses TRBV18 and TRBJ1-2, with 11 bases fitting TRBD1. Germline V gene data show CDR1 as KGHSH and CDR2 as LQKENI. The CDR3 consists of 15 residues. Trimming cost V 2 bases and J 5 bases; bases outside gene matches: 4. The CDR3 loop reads CASSPGQGARYGYTF. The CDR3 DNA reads TGTGCCAGCTCACCAGGACAGGGGGCGAGGTATGGCTACACCTTC.

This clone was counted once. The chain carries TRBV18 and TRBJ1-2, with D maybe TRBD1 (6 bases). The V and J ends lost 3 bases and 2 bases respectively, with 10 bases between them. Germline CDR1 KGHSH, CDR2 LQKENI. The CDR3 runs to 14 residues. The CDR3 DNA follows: TGTGCCAGCTCACCTGCAGGGGCGAACTATGGCTACACCTTC. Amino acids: CASSPAGANYGYTF.

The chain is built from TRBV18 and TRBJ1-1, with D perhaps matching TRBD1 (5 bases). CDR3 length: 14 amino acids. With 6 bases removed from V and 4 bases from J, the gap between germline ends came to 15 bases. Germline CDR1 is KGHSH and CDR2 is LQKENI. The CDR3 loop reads CASSNPGRATEAFF. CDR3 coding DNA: TGTGCCAGCTCGAACCCCGGCAGGGCCACTGAAGCTTTCTTT.

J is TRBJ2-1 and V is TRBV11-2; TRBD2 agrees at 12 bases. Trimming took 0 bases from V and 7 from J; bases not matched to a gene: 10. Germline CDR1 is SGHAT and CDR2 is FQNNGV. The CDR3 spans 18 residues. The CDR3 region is CASSLDPRLAGVSNEQFF. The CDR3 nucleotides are TGTGCCAGCAGCTTAGATCCTCGACTAGCGGGAGTCAGTAATGAGCAGTTCTTC.

CDR3: CASSTGGQETQYF. CDR3 coding DNA: TGTGCCAGCAGCACAGGGGGCCAGGAGACCCAGTACTTC. V usage is TRBV7-2 and J usage is TRBJ2-5; 9 bases match TRBD1. The CDR3 has 13 amino acids. V trimming: 5 bases; J trimming: 5 bases; junction bases outside the gene matches: 3. Germline V CDR1 and CDR2: SGHTA, FQGNSA.

As DNA, the CDR3 is TGTGCCAGCAGCTCCACAGGGGCCTCCTACGACGAGCAGTACTTC. This translates into CASSSTGASYDEQYF. The chain carries TRBV7-8 and TRBJ2-7; 7 positions match TRBD1. Germline assignment: CDR1 SGHVS and CDR2 FQNEAQ. The V segment lost 4 bases and the J segment 5 bases; nucleotides outside the gene matches: 11. The CDR3 covers 15 residues. The full variable domain, its missing parts supplied by reference TRBV7-8 and TRBJ2-7, is GAGVSQSPRYKVAKRGQDVALRCDPISGHVSLFWYQQALGQGPEFLTYFQNEAQLDKSGLPSDRFFAERPEGSVSTLKIQRTQQEDSAVYLCASSSTGASYDEQYFGPGTRLTVT.

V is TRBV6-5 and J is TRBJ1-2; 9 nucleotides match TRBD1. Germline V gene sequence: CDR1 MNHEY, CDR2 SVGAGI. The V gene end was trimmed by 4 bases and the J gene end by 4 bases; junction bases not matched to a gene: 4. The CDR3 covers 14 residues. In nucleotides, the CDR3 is TGTGCCAGCAGTTTGTTGGACAGGGGCTATGGCTACACCTTC. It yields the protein CASSLLDRGYGYTF.